The present entry profiles one T cell receptor (beta chain) with its context. No antigen is known for it. No base quality information exists; no much larger clone differs at one position. In the prospective study, participants were 18 to 89 years old, resided in about two dozen geographic areas of the United States, and were enrolled through a virtual design. To assign participants to cohorts, the prospective study relied on clinical history that participants themselves reported in a screening survey and a study questionnaire. ImmuneRACE Cohort 3 recovered participants were defined by two consecutive negative NP/OP PCR tests, healthcare professional clearance, or symptom resolution. In the prospective study, whole blood, serum and a nasopharyngeal or oropharyngeal swab were collected from each participant by mobile phlebotomists. Participants in the prospective study had the option to provide additional blood draws and questionnaires over a 2-month period. Before DNA extraction, prospective study blood samples were shipped either frozen or at room temperature.

The data were taken from a study of blood T cell repertoires in COVID-19 (dated by TCRdb to between 2020 and 2021). Turning to the overall study: Collaborator samples came from the United States, Italy and Spain and covered acute and convalescent phases of COVID-19. The material from the prospective study consisted of cDNA or gDNA derived from T cells, B-cell-depleted T cells, or PBMCs. Deeply sampled blood TCRbeta repertoires from subjects exposed to, actively infected with, or recovered from COVID-19 were included in the dataset. The repertoires were released in a freely available public database intended as a resource for research on the immune response to SARS-CoV-2. The samples were drawn from the first 160 participants of the ongoing ImmuneRACE study and from 950 to 1,500 subjects provided by 6 global collaborators. Nearly every sample came with metadata listing a de-identified subject ID, COVID-19 status, age in years and sex. Where available, HLA class I and class II types were taken from metadata supplied by the sample provider and were not determined by assay-based typing. Broader findings and caveats from the paper: The amount of clinical and demographic metadata varied by source and participant and was provided uncurated.

The immunoSEQ Assay, a bias-controlled multiplex PCR, was used to amplify TCRbeta CDR3 regions from genomic DNA. The original methods were these. The number of nucleated cells in each sample was estimated by amplification of reference gene primers within the assay. Sequence reads were collapsed and filtered to measure the absolute abundance of every unique TCRbeta CDR3 rearrangement. For each sample, productive Simpson clonality was calculated as the square root of Simpson's diversity index across productive rearrangements. Drawn from immuneACCESS, this table holds only the in-frame rearrangements with V and J called that TCRdb kept. Clones are partly lost; checked studies trace under half to an unresolved V gene and leave the rest unexplained. The V and J calls and clone size are taken from that table; D and trimming were inferred from the DNA. In all, the sample holds a few hundred thousand clones, and about 87% of those were seen once. 1.3% of the sample is taken by the ten largest.

Looking up the germline V gene yields CDR1 SGHTA and CDR2 FQGNSA. Ends trimmed: V by 3 bases, J by 0 bases; bases unmatched to a gene: 5. From cysteine to phenylalanine, the CDR3 is 16 amino acids long. Only the CDR3 DNA is retained, 48 bases long and in frame from the first base. The clonotype comes from a man aged 25-45 years who had recovered from COVID-19. The material sequenced was PBMCs or T cells enriched from blood (not recorded which). Recombination linked TRBV7-2 to TRBJ1-3, with 7 junctional bases fitting TRBD1. In nucleotide form, the sequence is TGTGCCAGCAGCTTGAGGGGACAGCACTCTGGAAACACCATATATTTT. This yields the protein CASSLRGQHSGNTIYF.